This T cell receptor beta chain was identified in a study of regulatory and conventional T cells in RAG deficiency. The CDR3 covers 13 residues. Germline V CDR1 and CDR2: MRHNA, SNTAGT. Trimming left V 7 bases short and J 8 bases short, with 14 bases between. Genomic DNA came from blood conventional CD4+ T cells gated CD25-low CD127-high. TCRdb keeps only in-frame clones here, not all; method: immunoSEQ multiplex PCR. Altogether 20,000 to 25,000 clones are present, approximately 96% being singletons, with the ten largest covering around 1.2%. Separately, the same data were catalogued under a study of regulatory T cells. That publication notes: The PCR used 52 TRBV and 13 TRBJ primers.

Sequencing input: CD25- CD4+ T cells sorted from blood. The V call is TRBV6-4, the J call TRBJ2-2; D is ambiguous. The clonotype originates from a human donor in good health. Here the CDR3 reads CASTRSNGGELFF. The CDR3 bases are TGTGCCAGCACCCGGTCGAACGGGGGGGAGCTGTTTTTT.